The text below deals with one TCR beta chain. Its matching antigen is unknown. This entry belongs to a study of CD8 T cells in ankylosing spondylitis. In TCRdb, the 5' RACE reads were re-called with MiXCR into one record per CDR3 protein. The sample carries some 92,000 distinct CDR3 sequences, roughly 27% recorded once. The CDR3 has 16 amino acids. Germline assignment: CDR1 SGHVS and CDR2 FQNEAQ. Trimming shortened V by 2 bases and J by 2 bases, and 15 bases separated the two germline ends. Study observations and caveats: Past research had described some motif variants in reactive arthritis synovial fluid and blood. It was reported that disease-linked clones were significantly enriched in matched ankylosing spondylitis synovial fluid. There was a TCR beta motif, made of eight highly homologous variants, that appeared characteristic of ankylosing spondylitis blood.

This chain joins TRBV7-8 and TRBJ1-1, with D possibly TRBD1 on 5 matching bases. This clonotype originated in a male donor with ankylosing spondylitis or in good health (not recorded which). Sequencing was carried out using blood, either unsorted or a sorted T cell fraction (not recorded which). In DNA form, the CDR3 reads TGTGCCAGCAGCTTAAGGGGTGTCGGACGAAACACTGAAGCTTTCTTT. Its translation: CASSLRGVGRNTEAFF.